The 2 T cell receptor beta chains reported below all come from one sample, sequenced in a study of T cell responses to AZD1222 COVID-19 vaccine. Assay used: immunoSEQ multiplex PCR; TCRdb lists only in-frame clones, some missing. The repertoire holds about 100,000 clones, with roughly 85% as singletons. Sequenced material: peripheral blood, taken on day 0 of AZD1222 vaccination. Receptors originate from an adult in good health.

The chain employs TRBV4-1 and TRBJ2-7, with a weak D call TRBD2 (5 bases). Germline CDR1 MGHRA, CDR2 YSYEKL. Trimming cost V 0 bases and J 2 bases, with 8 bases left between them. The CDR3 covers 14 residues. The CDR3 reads CASSQEAGTYEQYF. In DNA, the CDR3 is TGCGCCAGCAGCCAAGAAGCCGGGACCTACGAGCAGTACTTC.

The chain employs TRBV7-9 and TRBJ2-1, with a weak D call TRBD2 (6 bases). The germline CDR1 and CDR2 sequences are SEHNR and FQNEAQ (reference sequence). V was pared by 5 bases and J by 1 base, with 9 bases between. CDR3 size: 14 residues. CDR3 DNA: TGTGCCAGCAGCCTAGGACTATCCTACAATGAGCAGTTCTTC. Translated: CASSLGLSYNEQFF. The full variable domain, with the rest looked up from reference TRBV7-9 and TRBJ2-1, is DTGVSQNPRHKITKRGQNVTFRCDPISEHNRLYWYRQTLGQGPEFLTYFQNEAQLEKSRLLSDRFSAERPKGSFSTLEIQRTEQGDSAMYLCASSLGLSYNEQFFGPGTRLTVL.